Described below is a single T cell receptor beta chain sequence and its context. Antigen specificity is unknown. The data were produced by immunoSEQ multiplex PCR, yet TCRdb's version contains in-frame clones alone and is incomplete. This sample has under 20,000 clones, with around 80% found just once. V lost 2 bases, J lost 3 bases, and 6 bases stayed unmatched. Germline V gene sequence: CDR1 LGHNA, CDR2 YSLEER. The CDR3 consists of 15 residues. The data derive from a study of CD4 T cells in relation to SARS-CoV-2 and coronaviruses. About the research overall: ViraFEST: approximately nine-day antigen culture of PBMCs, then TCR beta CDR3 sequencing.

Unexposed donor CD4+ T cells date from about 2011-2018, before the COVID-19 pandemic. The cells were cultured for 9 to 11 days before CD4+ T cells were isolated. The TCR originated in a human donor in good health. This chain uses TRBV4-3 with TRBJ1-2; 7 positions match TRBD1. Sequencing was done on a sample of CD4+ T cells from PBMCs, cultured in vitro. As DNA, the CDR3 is TGCGCCAGCAGCCAACTTAACAGGGGTGACTATGGCTACACCTTC. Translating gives CASSQLNRGDYGYTF.